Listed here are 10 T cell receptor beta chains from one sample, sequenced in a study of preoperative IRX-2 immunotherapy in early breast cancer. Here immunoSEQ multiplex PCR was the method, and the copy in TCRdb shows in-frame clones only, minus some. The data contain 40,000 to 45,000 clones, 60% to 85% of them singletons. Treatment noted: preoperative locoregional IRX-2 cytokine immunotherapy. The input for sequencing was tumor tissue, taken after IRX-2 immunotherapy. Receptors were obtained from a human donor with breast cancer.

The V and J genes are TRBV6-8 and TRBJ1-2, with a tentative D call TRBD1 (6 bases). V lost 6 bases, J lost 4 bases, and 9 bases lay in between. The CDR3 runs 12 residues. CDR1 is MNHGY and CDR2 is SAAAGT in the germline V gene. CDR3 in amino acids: CASRLDSYGYTF. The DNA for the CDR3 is TGTGCCAGCAGACTGGACAGCTATGGCTACACCTTC.

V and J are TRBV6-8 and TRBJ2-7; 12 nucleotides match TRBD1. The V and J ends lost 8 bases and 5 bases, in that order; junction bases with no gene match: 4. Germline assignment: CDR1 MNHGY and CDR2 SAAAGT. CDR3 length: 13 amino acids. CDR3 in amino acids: CASRGTGGHEQYF. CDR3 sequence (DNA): TGTGCCAGCCGGGGGACAGGGGGCCACGAGCAGTACTTC.

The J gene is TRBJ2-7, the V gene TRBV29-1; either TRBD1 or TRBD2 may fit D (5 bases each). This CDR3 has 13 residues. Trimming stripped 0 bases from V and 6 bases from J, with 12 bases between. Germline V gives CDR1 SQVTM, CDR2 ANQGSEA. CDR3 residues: CSVEDVPGGEQYF. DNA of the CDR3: TGCAGCGTTGAAGACGTCCCTGGGGGCGAGCAGTACTTC.

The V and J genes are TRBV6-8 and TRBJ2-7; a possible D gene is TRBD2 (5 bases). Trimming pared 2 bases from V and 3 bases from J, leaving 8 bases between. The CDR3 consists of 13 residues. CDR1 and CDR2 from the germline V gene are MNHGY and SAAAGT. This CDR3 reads CASSYGSFYEQYF. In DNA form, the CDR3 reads TGTGCCAGCAGTTACGGGAGCTTCTACGAGCAGTACTTC.

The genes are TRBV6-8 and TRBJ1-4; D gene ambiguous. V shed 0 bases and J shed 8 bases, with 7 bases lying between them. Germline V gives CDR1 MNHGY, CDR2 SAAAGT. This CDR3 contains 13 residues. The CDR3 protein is CASSYSTTEKLFF. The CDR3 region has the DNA TGTGCCAGCAGTTACTCGACAACCGAAAAACTGTTTTTT.

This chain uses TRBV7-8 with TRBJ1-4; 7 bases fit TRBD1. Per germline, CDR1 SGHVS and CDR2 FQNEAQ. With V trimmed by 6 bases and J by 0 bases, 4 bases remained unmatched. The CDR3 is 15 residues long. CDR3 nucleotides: TGTGCCAGCAGGGAGGGACAGTCAACTAATGAAAAACTGTTTTTT. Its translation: CASREGQSTNEKLFF.

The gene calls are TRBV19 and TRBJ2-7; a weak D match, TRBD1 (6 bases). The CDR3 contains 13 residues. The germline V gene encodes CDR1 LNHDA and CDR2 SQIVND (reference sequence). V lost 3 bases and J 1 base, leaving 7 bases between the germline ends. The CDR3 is CASSIGQSYEQYF. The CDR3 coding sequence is TGTGCCAGTAGTATTGGACAGTCCTACGAGCAGTACTTC.

The CDR3 spells CASSVTSGLETQYF. The CDR3 DNA reads TGTGCCAGTAGTGTGACTAGCGGTTTGGAGACCCAGTACTTC. This chain connects TRBV19 to TRBJ2-5, with 9 positions matching TRBD2. The junction had 6 bases not matched to a gene; V was cut back by 5 bases and J by 5 bases. CDR3 length equals 14 residues. CDR1 and CDR2 from the germline V gene are LNHDA and SQIVND (reference sequence).

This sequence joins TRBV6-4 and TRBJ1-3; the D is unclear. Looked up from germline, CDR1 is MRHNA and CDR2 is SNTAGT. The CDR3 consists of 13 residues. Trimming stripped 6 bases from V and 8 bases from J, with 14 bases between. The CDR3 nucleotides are TGTGCCAGCAGCCCCCTAGGCGCGGACACCATATATTTT. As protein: CASSPLGADTIYF.

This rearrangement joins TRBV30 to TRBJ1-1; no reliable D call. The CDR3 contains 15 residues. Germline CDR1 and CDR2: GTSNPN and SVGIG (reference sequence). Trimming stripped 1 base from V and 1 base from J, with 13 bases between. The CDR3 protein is CAWSAIRDSNTEAFF. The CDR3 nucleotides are TGTGCCTGGAGTGCCATACGTGACTCGAACACTGAAGCTTTCTTT.